What follows are 20 T cell receptor beta chains derived from one specimen sequenced in a study of T cell responses to AZD1222 COVID-19 vaccine (dated by TCRdb to the early 2020s). Libraries were built with the immunoSEQ multiplex PCR assay. The source is immuneACCESS, and TCRdb retained only in-frame sequences with V and J called. Part of the clones is not carried over; for the studies checked, unresolved V genes explain less than half of this, and the remainder is unexplained. The sample table holds more than 100,000 clones, of which about 91% were seen once. The top ten hold 4.5% to 6% of the sample. What this sample's time point label stands for: baseline before first vaccination. Sequenced material: peripheral blood, taken on day 0 of AZD1222 vaccination. Receptor source: an adult in good health.

The chain carries TRBV3-1 (or the pseudogene TRBV3-2) and TRBJ2-6, with D possibly called TRBD1 or TRBD2 (5 bases each). V lost 5 bases, J lost 1 base, and 12 bases lay in between. There are 16 residues in the CDR3. Germline CDR1 and CDR2: LGHDT and YNNKEL (reference sequence). The CDR3 coding sequence is TGTGCCAGCAGCAACGCCGGGGCATCTGGGGCCAACGTCCTGACTTTC. Amino acids: CASSNAGASGANVLTF.

The V call is TRBV19, the J call TRBJ1-2, with D hard to call. Per germline, CDR1 LNHDA and CDR2 SQIVND (reference sequence). The CDR3 length is 14 residues. The V end was cut by 4 bases, the J end by 4 bases, with 13 bases between. The CDR3 DNA follows: TGTGCCAGTAGTACCTCGGACGGATTCTATGGCTACACCTTC. Protein: CASSTSDGFYGYTF.

The chain recombines TRBV10-1 with TRBJ2-3; D is possibly TRBD2 (6 bases). The CDR3 totals 13 residues. The germline V gene encodes CDR1 WNHNN and CDR2 SYGVQD (reference sequence). Trimming removed 7 bases from V and 3 bases from J, with 11 bases in between. The CDR3 here is CASTTSLTDTQYF. The CDR3 DNA reads as TGCGCCAGCACGACTAGTTTAACAGATACGCAGTATTTT.

The chain links TRBV19 to TRBJ1-1; no clear D gene. The CDR3 covers 15 residues. V was cut by 3 bases and J by 0 bases, with 11 bases left in between. CDR1 and CDR2 from the germline V gene are LNHDA and SQIVND (reference sequence). CDR3 loop: CASSIRRELNTEAFF. The CDR3 DNA reads TGTGCCAGTAGTATCCGGAGAGAGCTGAACACTGAAGCTTTCTTT.

The rearrangement joins TRBV7-7 to TRBJ2-5; D not certain. Between the trimmed V and J ends, which lost 4 bases and 5 bases, there was a span of 23 bases. Germline V gene sequence: CDR1 SSHAT, CDR2 FNYEAQ (reference sequence). The CDR3 runs to 17 residues. CDR3 region: CASSSVDPTTRWETQYF. The CDR3 DNA follows: TGTGCCAGCAGCTCGGTAGATCCAACTACCCGATGGGAGACCCAGTACTTC.

J is TRBJ1-2 and V is TRBV4-1, with TRBD1 matching over 7 bases. The length of the CDR3 is 17 residues. Germline lookup yields CDR1 MGHRA and CDR2 YSYEKL. As DNA, the CDR3 is TGCCCCCGCCGCCCCCGGGTAGGGGGCTCCCCTTCCAATGGCTACACCTTC. This sequence encodes CPRRPRVGGSPSNGYTF.

The genes are TRBV2 and TRBJ1-1; 8 bases are a match to TRBD1. There are 14 residues in the CDR3. Germline CDR1 and CDR2: SNHLY and FYNNEI. After removal of 6 bases from V and 5 bases from J, the junction contained 8 bases not matched to a gene. The CDR3 DNA reads as TGTGCCAGCAGCTCGGACAGGGTTTATACTGAAGCTTTCTTT. It translates to CASSSDRVYTEAFF.

This clone has a single count. The J gene is TRBJ1-1, the V gene TRBV6-9, with D perhaps TRBD1 (6 bases). The CDR3 consists of 13 residues. The V gene lost 11 bases and the J gene lost 0 bases, with 13 bases spanning the gap. Germline lookup yields CDR1 MNHGY and CDR2 SVAAGI. The CDR3 protein is CACGGQMNTEAFF. CDR3 nucleotide sequence: TGTGCCTGTGGGGGGCAGATGAACACTGAAGCTTTCTTT.

The chain uses TRBV10-3 and TRBJ2-1, with 9 bases identical to TRBD1. The CDR3 covers 16 residues. V was clipped by 3 bases and J by 8 bases; unmatched bases: 11. Germline lookup yields CDR1 ENHRY and CDR2 SYGVKD. This CDR3 is CAISDPGTGKRHEQFF. The CDR3 DNA reads TGTGCCATCAGTGACCCCGGGACAGGGAAGAGGCATGAGCAGTTCTTC.

In the case of this clone: Since the CDR3 does not end with the conserved phenylalanine or tryptophan, this likely comes from a read error. The DNA is omitted, as the CDR3 cannot be located on it reliably, and the CDR3 follows TCRdb's listing. The chain recombines TRBV23-1 with TRBJ1-4; the table's D call, TRBD1, was not checked against the DNA. TRBV23-1 is known as an ORF, though its function is uncertain. The CDR3 spans 13 amino acids, including both terminal residues. The CDR3 sequence is CASNRERMKNLSL.

V usage is TRBV28 and J usage is TRBJ1-3; D is uncertain. Trimming stripped 6 bases from V and 2 bases from J, with 14 bases between. CDR3 size: 15 residues. Germline values: CDR1 MDHEN, CDR2 SYDVKM. This CDR3 is CASSSRIQTGNTIYF. The CDR3, as DNA: TGTGCCAGCAGCTCGAGGATACAGACTGGAAACACCATATATTTT. The variable domain in full, with the rest retrieved from reference TRBV28 and TRBJ1-3, is DVKVTQSSRYLVKRTGEKVFLECVQDMDHENMFWYRQDPGLGLRLIYFSYDVKMKEKGDIPEGYSVSREKKERFSLILESASTNQTSMYLCASSSRIQTGNTIYFGEGSWLTVV.

The V call is TRBV28, the J call TRBJ1-5; D is uncertain. The V gene lost 5 bases and the J gene lost 6 bases, with 8 bases spanning the gap. The CDR3 runs to 12 residues. Germline V gives CDR1 MDHEN, CDR2 SYDVKM. The CDR3 DNA reads as TGTGCCAGCAGTCTCCGGGGTCAGCCCCAGCATTTT. This encodes CASSLRGQPQHF. The full variable domain, its missing parts supplied by reference TRBV28 and TRBJ1-5, is DVKVTQSSRYLVKRTGEKVFLECVQDMDHENMFWYRQDPGLGLRLIYFSYDVKMKEKGDIPEGYSVSREKKERFSLILESASTNQTSMYLCASSLRGQPQHFGDGTRLSIL.

The chain combines TRBV4-2 with TRBJ2-1, with unresolved D. This CDR3 is 13 amino acids long. Trimming took off 2 bases at V and 2 bases at J, with 4 bases between the two ends. The germline V gene encodes CDR1 LGHNA and CDR2 YNFKEQ. CDR3 DNA sequence: TGTGCCAGCAGCCAATCAACCTACAATGAGCAGTTCTTC. It encodes CASSQSTYNEQFF.

The chain carries TRBV18 and TRBJ1-1, with D unresolved. This CDR3 has 12 residues. Trimming removed 3 bases at V and 7 bases at J, with 9 bases between. Germline V CDR1 and CDR2: KGHSH, LQKENI. This chain's CDR3 is CASSPPGREAFF. The CDR3 DNA follows: TGTGCCAGCTCACCCCCCGGACGTGAAGCTTTCTTT.

This clone was counted a few times. V is TRBV7-9 and J is TRBJ2-5; D perhaps matches TRBD1 (5 bases). The germline gives CDR1 SEHNR, CDR2 FQNEAQ (reference sequence). The V gene lost 2 bases and the J gene lost 3 bases, with 13 bases spanning the gap. The CDR3 length is 15 residues. For the CDR3, the DNA is TGTGCCAGCAGCTTAAAATGGGCAGGGAAAGAGACCCAGTACTTC. It encodes CASSLKWAGKETQYF.

The genes are TRBV6-2 or TRBV6-3 and TRBJ2-4; unclear D gene. The CDR3 consists of 15 residues. From germline, CDR1 is MNHEY and CDR2 SVGEGT. The germline V and J ends were trimmed by 5 bases and 0 bases, with 11 bases remaining between them. CDR3 sequence: CASSIQNLAKNIQYF. CDR3 nucleotides: TGTGCCAGCAGTATTCAGAATTTAGCCAAAAACATTCAGTACTTC.

CDR3 bases: TGCGCCAGCAGCTTGGGTAACAGCCGCTCTGGAAACACCATATATTTT. Translated: CASSLGNSRSGNTIYF. J is TRBJ1-3 and V is TRBV5-1; no clear D. The length of the CDR3 is 16 residues. Trimming removed 0 bases at V and 0 bases at J, with 10 bases between. The germline V gene has CDR1 SGHRS and CDR2 YFSETQ.

This clone came up once. This rearrangement joins TRBV7-9 to TRBJ1-4; maybe TRBD1 (6 bases). Trimming took 5 bases from V and 8 from J, leaving 12 bases between them. The CDR3 is 13 residues long. Germline V lookup: CDR1 SEHNR, CDR2 FQNEAQ (reference sequence). CDR3 DNA sequence: TGTGCCAGCAGCCCACAGGGCGGCGAAAAACTGTTTTTT. Translation: CASSPQGGEKLFF.

This chain uses TRBV3-1 (or the pseudogene TRBV3-2) with TRBJ2-2, with D possibly TRBD2 on 6 matching bases. Trimming pared 1 base from V and 5 bases from J, leaving 14 bases between. The CDR3 length is 16 residues. Germline CDR1 and CDR2: LGHDT and YNNKEL (reference sequence). The CDR3 sequence is CASSQGDCLVTGELFF. The CDR3 nucleotides read TGTGCCAGCAGCCAAGGGGACTGCTTGGTTACCGGGGAGCTGTTTTTT.

In its sample, this clone was seen once. The chain joins TRBV19 to TRBJ2-7; D is ambiguous. V lost 2 bases, J lost 3 bases, and 11 bases lay in between. The CDR3 extends over 14 amino acids. Per the germline V gene, CDR1 is LNHDA and CDR2 is SQIVND (reference sequence). CDR3 sequence (DNA): TGTGCCAGTAGTATATCGGCCTACAACTACGAGCAGTACTTC. Translating it yields CASSISAYNYEQYF. The complete variable domain, with remaining parts taken from reference TRBV19 and TRBJ2-7, reads DGGITQSPKYLFRKEGQNVTLSCEQNLNHDAMYWYRQDPGQGLRLIYYSQIVNDFQKGDIAEGYSVSREKKESFPLTVTSAQKNPTAFYLCASSISAYNYEQYFGPGTRLTVT.